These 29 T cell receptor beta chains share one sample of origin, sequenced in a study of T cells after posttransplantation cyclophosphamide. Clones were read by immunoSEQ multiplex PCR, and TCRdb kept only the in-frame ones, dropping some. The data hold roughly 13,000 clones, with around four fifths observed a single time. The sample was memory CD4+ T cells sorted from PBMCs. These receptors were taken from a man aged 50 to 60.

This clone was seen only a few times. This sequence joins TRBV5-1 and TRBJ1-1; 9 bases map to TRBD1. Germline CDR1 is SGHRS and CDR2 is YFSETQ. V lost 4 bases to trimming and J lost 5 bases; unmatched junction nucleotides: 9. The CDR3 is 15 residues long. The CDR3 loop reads CASSRETGGRTEAFF. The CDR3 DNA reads TGCGCCAGCAGCCGGGAGACAGGGGGAAGGACTGAAGCTTTCTTT.

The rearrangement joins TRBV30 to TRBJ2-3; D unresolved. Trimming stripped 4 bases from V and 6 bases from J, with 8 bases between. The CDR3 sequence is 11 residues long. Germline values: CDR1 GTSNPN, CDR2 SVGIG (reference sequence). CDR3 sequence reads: CAWTPYDTQYF. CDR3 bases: TGTGCCTGGACGCCCTACGATACGCAGTATTTT.

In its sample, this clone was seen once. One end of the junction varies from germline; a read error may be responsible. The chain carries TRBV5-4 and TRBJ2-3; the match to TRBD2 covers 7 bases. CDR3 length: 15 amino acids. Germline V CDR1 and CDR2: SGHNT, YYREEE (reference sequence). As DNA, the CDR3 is TGTGCCGGCAGCTTGGCTAGCGGATACACAGATACGCAGTATTTT. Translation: CAGSLASGYTDTQYF. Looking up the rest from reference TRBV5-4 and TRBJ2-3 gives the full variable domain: ETGVTQSPTHLIKTRGQQVTLRCSSQSGHNTVSWYQQALGQGPQFIFQYYREEENGRGNFPPRFSGLQFPNYSSELNVNALELDDSALYLCAGSLASGYTDTQYFGPGTRLTVL.

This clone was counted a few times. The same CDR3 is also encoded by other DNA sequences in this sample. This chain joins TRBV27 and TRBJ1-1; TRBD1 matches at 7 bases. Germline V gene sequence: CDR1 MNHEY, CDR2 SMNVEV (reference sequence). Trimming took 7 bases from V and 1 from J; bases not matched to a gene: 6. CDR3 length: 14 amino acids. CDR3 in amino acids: CASNRQGPNTEAFF. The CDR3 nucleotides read TGTGCCAGCAATAGACAGGGACCGAACACTGAAGCTTTCTTT.

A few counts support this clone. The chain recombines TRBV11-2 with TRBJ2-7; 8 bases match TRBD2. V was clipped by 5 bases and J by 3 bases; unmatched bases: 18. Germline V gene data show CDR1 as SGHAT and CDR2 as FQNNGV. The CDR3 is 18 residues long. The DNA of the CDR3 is TGTGCCAGCAGCCCAACCAACCGGGGGCGGGGGGCCGACTACGAGCAGTACTTC. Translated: CASSPTNRGRGADYEQYF.

CDR3 amino acids: CASSERSAEAFF. CDR3 DNA: TGTGCCAGCTCGGAGAGGTCGGCTGAAGCTTTCTTT. The J gene is TRBJ1-1, the V gene TRBV18; D call uncertain. Germline V gives CDR1 KGHSH, CDR2 LQKENI. V dropped 6 bases and J dropped 6 bases, with 11 bases sitting between them. The CDR3 is made up of 12 amino acids. The complete variable domain, with remaining parts taken from reference TRBV18 and TRBJ1-1, reads NAGVMQNPRHLVRRRGQEARLRCSPMKGHSHVYWYRQLPEEGLKFMVYLQKENIIDESGMPKERFSAEFPKEGPSILRIQQVVRGDSAAYFCASSERSAEAFFGQGTRLTVV.

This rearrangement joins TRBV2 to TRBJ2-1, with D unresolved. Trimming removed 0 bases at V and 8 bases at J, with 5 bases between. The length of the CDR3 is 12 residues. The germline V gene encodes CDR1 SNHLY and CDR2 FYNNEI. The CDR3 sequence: CASSEASDEQFF. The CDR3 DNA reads TGTGCCAGCAGTGAAGCGAGCGATGAGCAGTTCTTC.

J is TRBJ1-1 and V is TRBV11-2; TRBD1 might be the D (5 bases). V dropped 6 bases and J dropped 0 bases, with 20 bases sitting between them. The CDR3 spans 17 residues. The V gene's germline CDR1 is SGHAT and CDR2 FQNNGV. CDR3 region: CASRTLIRQNMNTEAFF. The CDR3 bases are TGTGCCAGCAGGACGCTTATCCGACAGAACATGAACACTGAAGCTTTCTTT.

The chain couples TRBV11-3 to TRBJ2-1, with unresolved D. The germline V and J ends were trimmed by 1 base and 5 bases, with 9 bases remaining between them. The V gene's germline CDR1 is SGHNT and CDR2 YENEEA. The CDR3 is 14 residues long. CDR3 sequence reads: CASSLVSIDNEQFF. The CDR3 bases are TGTGCCAGCAGCTTAGTAAGCATCGACAATGAGCAGTTCTTC.

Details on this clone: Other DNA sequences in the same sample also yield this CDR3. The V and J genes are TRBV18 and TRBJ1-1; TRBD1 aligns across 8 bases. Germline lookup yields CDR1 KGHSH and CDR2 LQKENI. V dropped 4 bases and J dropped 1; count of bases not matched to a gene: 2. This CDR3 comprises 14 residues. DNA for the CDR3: TGTGCCAGCTCACGTGACAGGGGGAACACTGAAGCTTTCTTT. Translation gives CASSRDRGNTEAFF.

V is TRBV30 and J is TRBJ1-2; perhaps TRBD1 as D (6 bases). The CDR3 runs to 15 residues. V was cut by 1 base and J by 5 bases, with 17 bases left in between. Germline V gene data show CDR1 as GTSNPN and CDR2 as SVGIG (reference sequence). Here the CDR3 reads CAWSEGRTALYGYTF. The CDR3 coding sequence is TGTGCCTGGAGTGAGGGAAGGACAGCCCTTTATGGCTACACCTTC.

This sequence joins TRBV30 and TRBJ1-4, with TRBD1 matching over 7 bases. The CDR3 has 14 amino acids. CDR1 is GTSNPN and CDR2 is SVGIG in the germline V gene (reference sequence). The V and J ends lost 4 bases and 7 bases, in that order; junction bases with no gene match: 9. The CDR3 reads CAWTETGWGEKLFF. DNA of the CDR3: TGTGCCTGGACCGAGACAGGGTGGGGTGAAAAACTGTTTTTT.

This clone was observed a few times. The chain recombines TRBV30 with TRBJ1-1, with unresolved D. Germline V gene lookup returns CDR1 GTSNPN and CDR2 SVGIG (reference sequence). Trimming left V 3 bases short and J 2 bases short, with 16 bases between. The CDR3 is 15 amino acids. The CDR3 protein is CAWRPFASPNTEAFF. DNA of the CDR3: TGTGCCTGGAGGCCATTTGCGTCACCTAACACTGAAGCTTTCTTT.

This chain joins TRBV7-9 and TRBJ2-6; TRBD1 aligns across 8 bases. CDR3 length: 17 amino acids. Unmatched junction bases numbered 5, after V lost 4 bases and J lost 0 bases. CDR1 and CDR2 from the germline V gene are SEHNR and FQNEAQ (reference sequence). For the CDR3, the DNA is TGTGCCAGCAGCTCCGGACAGGGAAACTCTGGGGCCAACGTCCTGACTTTC. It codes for CASSSGQGNSGANVLTF.

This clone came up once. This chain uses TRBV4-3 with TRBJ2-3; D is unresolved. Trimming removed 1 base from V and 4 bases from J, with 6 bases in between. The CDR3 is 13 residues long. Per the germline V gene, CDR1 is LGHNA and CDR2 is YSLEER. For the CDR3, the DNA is TGCGCCAGCAGCCAAGCGGTCCCAGATACGCAGTATTTT. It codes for CASSQAVPDTQYF.

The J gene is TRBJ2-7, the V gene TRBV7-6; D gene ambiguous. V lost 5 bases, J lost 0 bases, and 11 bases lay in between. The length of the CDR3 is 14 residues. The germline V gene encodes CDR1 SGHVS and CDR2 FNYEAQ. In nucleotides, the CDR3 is TGTGCCAGCAGCGCCTCCCCCTACTCCTACGAGCAGTACTTC. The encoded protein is CASSASPYSYEQYF.

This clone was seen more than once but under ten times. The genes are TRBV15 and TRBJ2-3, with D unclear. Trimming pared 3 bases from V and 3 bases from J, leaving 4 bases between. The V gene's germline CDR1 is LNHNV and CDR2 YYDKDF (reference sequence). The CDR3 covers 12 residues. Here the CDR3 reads CATSRLTDTQYF. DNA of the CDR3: TGTGCCACCAGCAGGTTAACAGATACGCAGTATTTT. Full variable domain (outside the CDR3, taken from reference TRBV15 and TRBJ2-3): DAMVIQNPRYQVTQFGKPVTLSCSQTLNHNVMYWYQQKSSQAPKLLFHYYDKDFNNEADTPDNFQSRRPNTSFCFLDIRSPGLGDTAMYLCATSRLTDTQYFGPGTRLTVL.

CDR3 residues: CASSLAASGTDTQYF. The CDR3, as DNA: TGTGCCAGCAGCTTGGCCGCTAGCGGCACAGATACGCAGTATTTT. The chain has TRBV5-4 and TRBJ2-3, with D perhaps TRBD2 (6 bases). Looked up from germline, CDR1 is SGHNT and CDR2 is YYREEE (reference sequence). V was trimmed by 0 bases and J by 1 base, leaving 9 bases between them. The CDR3 consists of 15 residues.

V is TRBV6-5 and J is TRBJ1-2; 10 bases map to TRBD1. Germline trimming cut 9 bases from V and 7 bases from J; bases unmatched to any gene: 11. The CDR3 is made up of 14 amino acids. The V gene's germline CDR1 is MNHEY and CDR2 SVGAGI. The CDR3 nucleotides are TGTGCCAGTAAATTTGACGGACAGGGGGGTGGCTACACCTTC. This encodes CASKFDGQGGGYTF.

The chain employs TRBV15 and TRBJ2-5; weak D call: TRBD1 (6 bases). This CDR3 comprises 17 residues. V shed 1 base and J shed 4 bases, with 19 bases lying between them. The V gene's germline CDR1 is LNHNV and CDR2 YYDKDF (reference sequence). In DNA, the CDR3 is TGTGCCACCAGCAGAGGGTTCGACACAGGGCTGGGAGAGACCCAGTACTTC. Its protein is CATSRGFDTGLGETQYF.

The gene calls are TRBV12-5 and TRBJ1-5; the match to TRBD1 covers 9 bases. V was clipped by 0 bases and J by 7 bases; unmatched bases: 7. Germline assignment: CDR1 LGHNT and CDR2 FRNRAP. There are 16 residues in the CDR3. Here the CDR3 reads CASGLVRGQGGQPQHF. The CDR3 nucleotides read TGTGCTAGTGGTTTGGTACGGGGACAGGGAGGGCAGCCCCAGCATTTT.

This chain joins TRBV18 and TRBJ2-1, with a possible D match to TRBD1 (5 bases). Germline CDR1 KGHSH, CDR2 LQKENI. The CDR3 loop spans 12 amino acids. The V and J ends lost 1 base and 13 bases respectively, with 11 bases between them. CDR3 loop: CASSPLRQNQFF. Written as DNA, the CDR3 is TGTGCCAGCTCACCACTTAGACAGAATCAGTTCTTC.

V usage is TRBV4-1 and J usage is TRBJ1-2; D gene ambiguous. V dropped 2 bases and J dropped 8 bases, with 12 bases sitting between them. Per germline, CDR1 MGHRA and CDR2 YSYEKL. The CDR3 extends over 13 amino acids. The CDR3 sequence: CASSQTTAGGYTF. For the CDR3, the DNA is TGCGCCAGCAGCCAAACTACAGCGGGAGGCTACACCTTC.

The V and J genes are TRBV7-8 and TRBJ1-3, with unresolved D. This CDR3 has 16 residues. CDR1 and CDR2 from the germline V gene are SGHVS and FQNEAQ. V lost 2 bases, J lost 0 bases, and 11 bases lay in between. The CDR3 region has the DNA TGTGCCAGCAGCTTACCCCCCCGGGGCTCTGGAAACACCATATATTTT. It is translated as CASSLPPRGSGNTIYF. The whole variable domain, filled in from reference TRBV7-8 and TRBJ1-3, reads GAGVSQSPRYKVAKRGQDVALRCDPISGHVSLFWYQQALGQGPEFLTYFQNEAQLDKSGLPSDRFFAERPEGSVSTLKIQRTQQEDSAVYLCASSLPPRGSGNTIYFGEGSWLTVV.

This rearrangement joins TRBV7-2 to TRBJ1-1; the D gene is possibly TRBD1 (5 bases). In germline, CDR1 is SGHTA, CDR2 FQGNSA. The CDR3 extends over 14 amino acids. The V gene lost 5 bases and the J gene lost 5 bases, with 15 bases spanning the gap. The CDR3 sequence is CASSGMGGGTEAFF. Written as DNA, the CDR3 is TGTGCCAGCAGCGGTATGGGGGGTGGGACTGAAGCTTTCTTT.

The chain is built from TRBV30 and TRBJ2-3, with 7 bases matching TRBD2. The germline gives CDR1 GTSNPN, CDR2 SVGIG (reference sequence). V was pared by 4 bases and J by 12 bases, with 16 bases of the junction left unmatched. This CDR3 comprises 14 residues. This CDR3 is CAWTKSWGGGSQYF. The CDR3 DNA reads TGTGCCTGGACCAAATCATGGGGGGGTGGGTCTCAGTATTTT.

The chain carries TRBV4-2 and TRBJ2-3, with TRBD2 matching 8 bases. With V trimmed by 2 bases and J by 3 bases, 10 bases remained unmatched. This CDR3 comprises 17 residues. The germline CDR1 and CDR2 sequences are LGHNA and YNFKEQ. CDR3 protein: CASSQKRGSGGTDTQYF. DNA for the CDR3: TGTGCCAGCAGCCAAAAAAGGGGCAGCGGGGGAACAGATACGCAGTATTTT.

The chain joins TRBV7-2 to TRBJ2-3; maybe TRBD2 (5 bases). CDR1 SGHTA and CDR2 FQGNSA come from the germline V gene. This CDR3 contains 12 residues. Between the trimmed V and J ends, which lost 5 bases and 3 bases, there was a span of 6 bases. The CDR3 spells CASSRGTDTQYF. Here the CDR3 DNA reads TGTGCCAGCAGCCGAGGGACAGATACGCAGTATTTT.

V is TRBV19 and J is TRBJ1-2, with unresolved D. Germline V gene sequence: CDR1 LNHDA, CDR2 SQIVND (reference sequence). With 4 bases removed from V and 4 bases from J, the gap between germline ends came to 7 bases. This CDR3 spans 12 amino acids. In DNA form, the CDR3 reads TGTGCCAGTAGTACTGTAGTCTATGGCTACACCTTC. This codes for CASSTVVYGYTF.